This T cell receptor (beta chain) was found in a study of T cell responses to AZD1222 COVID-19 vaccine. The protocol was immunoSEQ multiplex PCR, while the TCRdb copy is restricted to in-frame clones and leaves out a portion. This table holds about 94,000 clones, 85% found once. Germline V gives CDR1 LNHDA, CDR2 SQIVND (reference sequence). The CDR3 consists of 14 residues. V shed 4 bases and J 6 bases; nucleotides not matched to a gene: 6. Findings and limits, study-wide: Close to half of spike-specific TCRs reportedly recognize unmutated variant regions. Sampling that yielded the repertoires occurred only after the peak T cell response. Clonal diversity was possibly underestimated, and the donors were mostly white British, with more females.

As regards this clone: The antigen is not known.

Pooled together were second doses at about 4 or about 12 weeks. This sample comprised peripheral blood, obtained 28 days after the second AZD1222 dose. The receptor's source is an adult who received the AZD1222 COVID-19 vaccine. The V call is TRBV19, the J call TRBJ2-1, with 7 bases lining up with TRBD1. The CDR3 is CASSRGQIGNEQFF. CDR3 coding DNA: TGTGCCAGTAGTAGGGGACAGATCGGCAATGAGCAGTTCTTC.